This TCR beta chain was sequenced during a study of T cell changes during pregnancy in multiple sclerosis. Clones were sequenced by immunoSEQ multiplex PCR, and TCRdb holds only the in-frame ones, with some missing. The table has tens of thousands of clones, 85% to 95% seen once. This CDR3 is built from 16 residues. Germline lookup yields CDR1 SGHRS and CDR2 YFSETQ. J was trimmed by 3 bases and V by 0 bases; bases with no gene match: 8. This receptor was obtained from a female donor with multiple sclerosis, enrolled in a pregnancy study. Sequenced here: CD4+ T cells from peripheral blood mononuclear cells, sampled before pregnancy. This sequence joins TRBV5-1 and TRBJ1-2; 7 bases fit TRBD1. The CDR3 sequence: CASSLETGNVDYGYTF. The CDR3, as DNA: TGCGCCAGCAGCTTGGAGACAGGGAATGTTGACTATGGCTACACCTTC.